A selection of T cell receptor beta chains follows, all from one sample in a study of T-cell reconstitution after alpha-beta-depleted transplantation in children. TCRdb itself ran the PCR reads through MiXCR, one entry per CDR3 protein. Of 95,000 to 150,000 distinct CDR3 sequences in the sample, 23% were seen once. The sample in question was PBMCs, mostly from graft donor cells, obtained 180 days after TCRalphabeta/CD19-depleted stem cell transplant. Source of these receptors: a male patient between 2 and 10 years old who had a stem cell transplant for chronic granulomatous disease, so the T cells may come from the graft donor. The CDR3 runs from the conserved cysteine through the conserved F or W. Fields, in order: J gene, D gene, V gene, clone size, CDR3 DNA, CDR3 protein. The D gene is left open where the match is weak. Part of the rows lack a size; the others show once, few, many or a class for expanded clones.

j_call: TRBJ2-6
d_call: .
v_call: TRBV12-3/TRBV12-4
clone_size: many
cdr3_nt: TGTGCCAGCAGCCTCGAGGGTGAGGCCAACGTCCTGACTTTC
cdr3_aa: CASSLEGEANVLTF

j_call: TRBJ2-7
d_call: .
v_call: TRBV29-1
clone_size: many
cdr3_nt: TGCAGCGTTGCCTCCGGGACACCTACCTACGAGCAGTACTTC
cdr3_aa: CSVASGTPTYEQYF

j_call: TRBJ2-7
d_call: .
v_call: TRBV10-3
clone_size: few
cdr3_nt: TGTGCCATCAGTGATCCGGGACATCCCTACGAGCAGTACTTC
cdr3_aa: CAISDPGHPYEQYF

j_call: TRBJ2-7
d_call: .
v_call: TRBV5-5
clone_size: .
cdr3_nt: TGTGCCAGCAGCTTCGCGGTGGAGCAGTACTTC
cdr3_aa: CASSFAVEQYF

j_call: TRBJ2-3
d_call: .
v_call: TRBV11-2
clone_size: .
cdr3_nt: TGTGCCAGCAGCTTAGAGTTCACGGGAGATACGCAGTATTTT
cdr3_aa: CASSLEFTGDTQYF

j_call: TRBJ2-1
d_call: .
v_call: TRBV27
clone_size: .
cdr3_nt: TGTGCCAGCAGTTTTTCAGGGCGGGATGAGCAGTTCTTC
cdr3_aa: CASSFSGRDEQFF

j_call: TRBJ2-7
d_call: TRBD1
v_call: TRBV29-1
clone_size: many
cdr3_nt: TGCAGCGTGGAACAGGGGACCCCCTACGAGCAGTACTTC
cdr3_aa: CSVEQGTPYEQYF

j_call: TRBJ2-3
d_call: TRBD2
v_call: TRBV4-2
clone_size: .
cdr3_nt: TGTGCCAGCAGCCAAGACCCGACTAGCGGGAGTATCGCAGATACGCAGTATTTT
cdr3_aa: CASSQDPTSGSIADTQYF

j_call: TRBJ1-5
d_call: .
v_call: TRBV5-6
clone_size: many
cdr3_nt: TGTGCCAGCAGCTTGACCGCGCACAGTTCTTATAGCAATCAGCCCCAGCATTTT
cdr3_aa: CASSLTAHSSYSNQPQHF

j_call: TRBJ2-7
d_call: TRBD1
v_call: TRBV12-3/TRBV12-4
clone_size: few
cdr3_nt: TGTGCCAGCAGTTTAGAGGCCGGGACAGGTCCCTACGAGCAGTACTTC
cdr3_aa: CASSLEAGTGPYEQYF

j_call: TRBJ2-7
d_call: TRBD2
v_call: TRBV7-2
clone_size: .
cdr3_nt: TGTGCCAGCAGCTTGACTAGCGGGGGGACAATCGGGTACGAGCAGTACTTC
cdr3_aa: CASSLTSGGTIGYEQYF

j_call: TRBJ2-4
d_call: .
v_call: TRBV12-3/TRBV12-4
clone_size: few
cdr3_nt: TGTGCCAGCAGTTTAGGCTCTTGGGTAGCCAAAAACATTCAGTACTTC
cdr3_aa: CASSLGSWVAKNIQYF

j_call: TRBJ2-7
d_call: .
v_call: TRBV12-3/TRBV12-4
clone_size: many
cdr3_nt: TGTGCCAGCATTTCGGACGGCTACGAGCAGTACTTC
cdr3_aa: CASISDGYEQYF

j_call: TRBJ2-1
d_call: TRBD2
v_call: TRBV20-1
clone_size: few
cdr3_nt: TGCAGTGCTAGAGTACTAGCGGGGGGGGACTACAATGAGCAGTTCTTC
cdr3_aa: CSARVLAGGDYNEQFF

j_call: TRBJ2-3
d_call: .
v_call: TRBV5-1
clone_size: many
cdr3_nt: TGCGCCAGCAGCTCCTGGGGGGGGCGGGACACAGATACGCAGTATTTT
cdr3_aa: CASSSWGGRDTDTQYF

j_call: TRBJ2-1
d_call: TRBD2
v_call: TRBV11-2
clone_size: few
cdr3_nt: TGTGCCAGCAGCTCGGGCGGGGGCTCCTACAATGAGCAGTTCTTC
cdr3_aa: CASSSGGGSYNEQFF

j_call: TRBJ1-2
d_call: .
v_call: TRBV20-1
clone_size: many
cdr3_nt: TGCAGTGCTAGAGATAACCCTCCGGCAGGGAACTATGGCTACACCTTC
cdr3_aa: CSARDNPPAGNYGYTF

j_call: TRBJ2-7
d_call: TRBD2
v_call: TRBV23-1
clone_size: .
cdr3_nt: TGCGCCAGCAGTCAATCCTTGGCAAGCATAGCGTCGGGAGGGCCTATCTCCTACGAGCAGTACTTC
cdr3_aa: CASSQSLASIASGGPISYEQYF

j_call: TRBJ2-7
d_call: TRBD2
v_call: TRBV20-1
clone_size: many
cdr3_nt: TGCAGTGCTACCGGGACTAGCGGGTACGAGCAGTACTTC
cdr3_aa: CSATGTSGYEQYF

j_call: TRBJ2-7
d_call: TRBD1
v_call: TRBV20-1
clone_size: .
cdr3_nt: TGCAGTGCTAGACGGACAGGGAGCTCCTACGAGCAGTACTTC
cdr3_aa: CSARRTGSSYEQYF

j_call: TRBJ1-5
d_call: TRBD1
v_call: TRBV11-1
clone_size: many
cdr3_nt: TGTGCCAGCAGCCCGGACAGGGTCCAGCCCCAGCATTTT
cdr3_aa: CASSPDRVQPQHF

j_call: TRBJ1-4
d_call: .
v_call: TRBV28
clone_size: .
cdr3_nt: TGTGCCAGCAGTCTTCGGCCTGAAAAACTGTTTTTT
cdr3_aa: CASSLRPEKLFF

j_call: TRBJ2-7
d_call: TRBD1
v_call: TRBV29-1
clone_size: .
cdr3_nt: TGCAGCGTTGCCGGGACAGGGGGTCGCGAGCAGTACTTC
cdr3_aa: CSVAGTGGREQYF

j_call: TRBJ2-7
d_call: TRBD2
v_call: TRBV12-3/TRBV12-4
clone_size: .
cdr3_nt: TGTGCCAGCAGTCCGACTAGCGGGAGGGTTTCCTACGAGCAGTACTTC
cdr3_aa: CASSPTSGRVSYEQYF

j_call: TRBJ2-3
d_call: TRBD2
v_call: TRBV7-9
clone_size: .
cdr3_nt: TGTGCCAGCAGCTTGGAACTAGCGGCTATATGGGGTACGCAGTATTTT
cdr3_aa: CASSLELAAIWGTQYF

j_call: TRBJ2-2
d_call: .
v_call: TRBV3-1
clone_size: many
cdr3_nt: TGTGCCAGCAGCCCCTCGGGGAGAAGGGGCACCGGGGAGCTGTTTTTT
cdr3_aa: CASSPSGRRGTGELFF

j_call: TRBJ2-7
d_call: TRBD2
v_call: TRBV20-1
clone_size: many
cdr3_nt: TGCAGTGCGCCCCTTGCGGGGGGCACCTACGAGCAGTACTTC
cdr3_aa: CSAPLAGGTYEQYF

j_call: TRBJ2-4
d_call: .
v_call: TRBV12-3/TRBV12-4
clone_size: many
cdr3_nt: TGTGCCAGCAGTTTCCCCACATTAGCCAAAAACATTCAGTACTTC
cdr3_aa: CASSFPTLAKNIQYF

j_call: TRBJ2-5
d_call: .
v_call: TRBV20-1
clone_size: few
cdr3_nt: TGCAGTGCTAGAGATGTGGGAGGCAGGGGAGAGACCCAGTACTTC
cdr3_aa: CSARDVGGRGETQYF

j_call: TRBJ2-1
d_call: TRBD1
v_call: TRBV27
clone_size: many
cdr3_nt: TGTGCCAGCAGTTTCTCCACAACAGGGGGCGCGTACAATGAGCAGTTCTTC
cdr3_aa: CASSFSTTGGAYNEQFF

j_call: TRBJ2-3
d_call: TRBD1
v_call: TRBV5-1
clone_size: many
cdr3_nt: TGCGCCAGCAGACAAAGACCGGGACAGGGGCTGGACACAGATACGCAGTATTTT
cdr3_aa: CASRQRPGQGLDTDTQYF

j_call: TRBJ2-1
d_call: .
v_call: TRBV29-1
clone_size: many
cdr3_nt: TGCAGCGTTATGGGTATACTATACAATGAGCAGTTCTTC
cdr3_aa: CSVMGILYNEQFF

j_call: TRBJ2-1
d_call: TRBD2
v_call: TRBV20-1
clone_size: .
cdr3_nt: TGCAGTGCTTACCCACTAGCGGGCAGCTCCTACAATGAGCAGTTCTTC
cdr3_aa: CSAYPLAGSSYNEQFF

j_call: TRBJ2-2
d_call: TRBD1
v_call: TRBV29-1
clone_size: .
cdr3_nt: TGCAGCGTGAAGTTGGGGACAGGGGGCGTAGGCGGGGAGCTGTTTTTT
cdr3_aa: CSVKLGTGGVGGELFF

j_call: TRBJ1-1
d_call: .
v_call: TRBV20-1
clone_size: many
cdr3_nt: TGCAGTGCTAGAGATCACGGGAGGAACACTGAAGCTTTCTTT
cdr3_aa: CSARDHGRNTEAFF

j_call: TRBJ2-6
d_call: .
v_call: TRBV4-3
clone_size: many
cdr3_nt: TGCGCCAGCAGCCATACTGGACGGTTCAGCTCTGGGGCCAACGTCCTGACTTTC
cdr3_aa: CASSHTGRFSSGANVLTF